This T cell receptor (beta chain) was sequenced for a study of T cell responses to AZD1222 COVID-19 vaccine. The CDR3 is 13 residues long. Sequencing used immunoSEQ multiplex PCR; TCRdb keeps in-frame clones, though not all of them. The sample consists of about 100,000 clones, roughly 85% of them appearing once. Concerning this clone: What it recognizes is unknown.

Study-level points and caveats: Repertoires were obtained solely post-peak T cell response. Epitopes outside B.1.351 and B.1.1.7 mutated regions reportedly drew nearly half of spike TCRs. Spike-specific TCR breadth and depth grew following two AZD1222 doses. Clonal diversity was possibly underestimated; the donors were predominantly white British and more often female.

This sequence originates from an adult in good health. The J gene is TRBJ2-7, the V gene TRBV12-2. TRBV12-2 is flagged as a pseudogene. This specimen was peripheral blood, taken on day 0 of AZD1222 vaccination. This CDR3 reads CASRVLRGAEQYV. The CDR3 DNA is TGTGCAAGTCGCGTCCTCCGTGGTGCCGAGCAGTACGTC.